This is a list of T cell receptor beta chains from one sample in a study of OX40 agonist ivuxolimab in advanced cancers. Produced via immunoSEQ multiplex PCR; TCRdb's table is partial and in-frame only. This sample has tens of thousands of clones, with about 91% found just once. This specimen was CD4+ or CD8+ T cells sorted from blood, taken in a trial of the OX40 agonist ivuxolimab. The receptors here all came from an adult with an advanced solid tumor such as melanoma, head and neck, liver or kidney cancer. The CDR3 runs from the conserved cysteine through the conserved F or W. The D gene is left open where the match is weak. Clone size is given for some rows only: seen once, a few or many times, or a class if the clone is expanded.

V	J	size	D	CDR3	DNA
TRBV5-5	TRBJ1-4	-	-	CASSPRWESEKLFF	TGTGCCAGCAGCCCCAGGTGGGAGAGTGAAAAACTGTTTTTT
TRBV5-6	TRBJ1-4	-	-	CASSPTAVATNEKLFF	TGTGCCAGCAGCCCGACGGCTGTTGCAACTAATGAAAAACTGTTTTTT
TRBV5-1	TRBJ1-1	once	-	CASSLEYGGTEAFF	TGCGCCAGCAGCTTAGAGTATGGAGGCACTGAAGCTTTCTTT
TRBV7-2	TRBJ2-4	-	-	CASSLVSNIQYF	TGTGCCAGCAGCTTGGTTAGTAACATTCAGTACTTC
TRBV6-1	TRBJ2-1	once	-	CASLRDLDSNEQFF	TGTGCCAGCCTTCGGGACCTCGACTCCAATGAGCAGTTCTTC
TRBV30	TRBJ2-1	once	-	CAWSLRYAVSYNEQFF	TGTGCCTGGAGCTTACGTTACGCGGTCTCCTACAATGAGCAGTTCTTC
TRBV5-1	TRBJ1-2	-	TRBD1	CASSLEGASYTF	TGCGCCAGCAGCTTGGAGGGGGCTAGCTACACCTTC
TRBV28	TRBJ1-2	few	-	CASSFITGYGYTF	TGTGCCAGCAGTTTTATTACCGGCTATGGCTACACCTTC
TRBV2	TRBJ2-5	-	-	CASRMGFQETQYF	TGTGCCAGCAGGATGGGATTTCAAGAGACCCAGTACTTC
TRBV7-2	TRBJ1-3	-	TRBD1	CASSLVVKGAGGNTIYF	TGTGCCAGCAGCTTAGTGGTTAAGGGGGCAGGTGGAAACACCATATATTTT
TRBV4-1	TRBJ1-1	once	TRBD1	CASSQVRRGGVRPFF	TGCGCCAGCAGCCAAGTAAGGAGAGGGGGCGTGAGGCCTTTCTTT
TRBV30	TRBJ1-3	-	-	CACQGQRAGNTIYF	TGTGCCTGCCAAGGACAGAGGGCTGGAAACACCATATATTTT
TRBV5-4	TRBJ1-1	-	-	CASSLISDMNTEAFF	TGTGCCAGCAGCTTAATATCGGATATGAACACTGAAGCTTTCTTT
TRBV30	TRBJ2-4	-	TRBD1	CAWSRRQGLAKNIQYF	TGTGCCTGGAGTCGACGACAGGGGTTGGCCAAAAACATTCAGTACTTC